The 30 T cell receptor beta chains reported below all come from one sample, sequenced in a study of PD-1 blockade in classical Hodgkin lymphoma. TCRdb's copy holds only in-frame clones and misses some; the assay was immunoSEQ multiplex PCR. The repertoire consists of some 24,000 clones, with 80% to 90% occurring once and the leading ten covering roughly 6.2%. Time point described: cycle 4 day 1 (C4D1), after less than 7 weeks of nivolumab. Brentuximab vedotin exposure varied among the patients, all of whom had relapsed after autologous stem cell transplantation. The sequencing here drew on peripheral blood mononuclear cells (PBMCs), taken before the fourth cycle of nivolumab. Receptors were obtained from a human donor with classical Hodgkin lymphoma.

The chain combines TRBV2 with TRBJ2-1, with D possibly matching TRBD2 (6 bases). The CDR3 loop spans 15 amino acids. CDR1 is SNHLY, CDR2 FYNNEI, per germline. The ends were cut back, 5 bases at V and 0 bases at J, with 11 bases in the middle. CDR3 sequence: CASSPEGSSYNEQFF. CDR3 nucleotide sequence: TGTGCCAGCAGTCCGGAGGGCAGCTCCTACAATGAGCAGTTCTTC.

The chain joins TRBV14 to TRBJ1-1; 7 nucleotides agree with TRBD1. The CDR3 has 19 amino acids. Losses at the gene ends were 0 bases for V and 3 bases for J; bases not matched to a gene: 16. CDR1 is SGHDN, CDR2 FVKESK, per germline. The CDR3 DNA follows: TGTGCCAGCAGCCAAGATTGGGGGTTAGTAACAGGGGCGGACACTGAAGCTTTCTTT. Translated: CASSQDWGLVTGADTEAFF.

The chain carries TRBV9 and TRBJ2-3; TRBD2 matches 11 bases. This CDR3 spans 15 amino acids. Germline trimming cut 2 bases from V and 5 bases from J; bases unmatched to any gene: 4. CDR1 is SGDLS, CDR2 YYNGEE, per germline. Here the CDR3 DNA reads TGTGCCAGCAGCGTTAGCGGGGGGGGTGTAGATACGCAGTATTTT. Its translation is CASSVSGGGVDTQYF.

The V call is TRBV4-1, the J call TRBJ2-1; D gene uncertain. CDR1 is MGHRA and CDR2 is YSYEKL in the germline V gene. Trimming removed 1 base at V and 5 bases at J, with 3 bases between. The CDR3 sequence is 12 residues long. The CDR3 DNA follows: TGCGCCAGCAGCCAAGGGAACAATGAGCAGTTCTTC. It is translated as CASSQGNNEQFF.

This clone was counted only a few times. This chain uses TRBV28 with TRBJ1-1; 7 bases line up with TRBD1. The CDR3 runs 16 residues. Germline V gene sequence: CDR1 MDHEN, CDR2 SYDVKM. The trim removed 6 bases at V and 0 bases at J, leaving 10 bases unmatched. The CDR3: CASSLRDSYLNTEAFF. The CDR3 DNA is TGTGCCAGCAGCCTCCGGGACAGCTATTTGAACACTGAAGCTTTCTTT.

The chain joins TRBV14 to TRBJ1-1; TRBD1 is a possible D gene (6 bases). The CDR3 spans 15 residues. Germline CDR1 reads SGHDN; CDR2 reads FVKESK. With 6 bases removed from V and 2 bases from J, the gap between germline ends came to 16 bases. The CDR3 protein is CASRPRGTTNTEAFF. CDR3 sequence (DNA): TGTGCCAGCAGGCCCCGAGGGACAACTAACACTGAAGCTTTCTTT.

The V gene is TRBV5-1, the J gene TRBJ2-7; D unresolved. This CDR3 has 15 residues. In germline, CDR1 is SGHRS, CDR2 YFSETQ. The V end was cut by 0 bases, the J end by 0 bases, with 10 bases between. The CDR3 coding sequence is TGCGCCAGCAGCTTGGATTTCTCGAGCTCCTACGAGCAGTACTTC. This gives the protein CASSLDFSSSYEQYF.

The V call is TRBV19, the J call TRBJ2-7, with D perhaps being TRBD1 or TRBD2 (5 bases each). V lost 6 bases to trimming and J lost 0 bases, with 12 bases between them. Germline V gives CDR1 LNHDA, CDR2 SQIVND (reference sequence). This CDR3 spans 14 amino acids. CDR3 amino acids: CASSKRDPSYEQYF. In DNA form, the CDR3 reads TGTGCCAGTAGCAAACGGGACCCCTCCTACGAGCAGTACTTC.

The genes are TRBV27 and TRBJ1-2; perhaps TRBD1 as D (6 bases). Looked up from germline, CDR1 is MNHEY and CDR2 is SMNVEV (reference sequence). The V end lost 5 bases, the J end lost 5 bases, and 18 bases lay between the germline ends. This CDR3 has 15 residues. CDR3 in DNA: TGTGCCAGCAGTCCAATACAGGGAGCCTTATATGGCTACACCTTC. Residues: CASSPIQGALYGYTF.

The V and J genes are TRBV6-1 and TRBJ2-7, with D possibly matching TRBD1 (6 bases). This CDR3 has 13 amino acids. The germline V gene encodes CDR1 MNHNS and CDR2 SASEGT. Trimming shortened V by 8 bases and J by 2 bases, and 13 bases separated the two germline ends. The DNA for the CDR3 is TGTGCCAGCTTGGCAGGGGCAGCCTACGAGCAGTACTTC. This codes for CASLAGAAYEQYF.

This chain joins TRBV4-1 and TRBJ2-1, with 11 bases fitting TRBD1. Losses at the gene ends were 3 bases for V and 7 bases for J; bases not matched to a gene: 8. This CDR3 region has 16 residues. Germline CDR1 is MGHRA and CDR2 is YSYEKL. The DNA of the CDR3 is TGCGCCAGCAGCCAGGACAGGACAGGGGGCGGGAATGAGCAGTTCTTC. Protein product: CASSQDRTGGGNEQFF.

About this clone itself: One junction end disagrees with the germline gene, perhaps due to a read error. V is TRBV7-8 and J is TRBJ1-6; D uncertain. Per germline, CDR1 SGHVS and CDR2 FQNEAQ. This CDR3 is 14 amino acids long. In DNA, the CDR3 is TGTGCCAGCGGCTTGGGCTCCTATAATTCACCCCTCCACTTT. Its translation: CASGLGSYNSPLHF.

The CDR3: CASSLGTANTEAFF. CDR3 coding DNA: TGTGCCAGCAGCTTAGGGACGGCGAACACTGAAGCTTTCTTT. This chain links TRBV7-2 with TRBJ1-1; D remains ambiguous. The CDR3 runs to 14 residues. The V gene's germline CDR1 is SGHTA and CDR2 FQGNSA. V was trimmed by 1 base and J by 1 base, leaving 7 bases between them. Variable domain in full (rest from reference TRBV7-2 and TRBJ1-1): GAGVSQSPSNKVTEKGKDVELRCDPISGHTALYWYRQSLGQGLEFLIYFQGNSAPDKSGLPSDRFSAERTGGSVSTLTIQRTQQEDSAVYLCASSLGTANTEAFFGQGTRLTVV.

The chain links TRBV7-9 to TRBJ1-2, with D possibly being TRBD1 (5 bases). The V and J ends lost 5 bases and 4 bases respectively, with 11 bases between them. Germline CDR1 and CDR2: SEHNR and FQNEAQ (reference sequence). This CDR3 comprises 13 residues. CDR3 coding DNA: TGTGCCAGCAGCCAGACAGCATTCTATGGCTACACCTTC. Translated: CASSQTAFYGYTF. The full variable domain, in which reference TRBV7-9 and TRBJ1-2 provide the parts outside the CDR3, is DTGVSQNPRHKITKRGQNVTFRCDPISEHNRLYWYRQTLGQGPEFLTYFQNEAQLEKSRLLSDRFSAERPKGSFSTLEIQRTEQGDSAMYLCASSQTAFYGYTFGSGTRLTVV.

The rearrangement joins TRBV30 to TRBJ1-5; D call uncertain. V lost 0 bases and J lost 6, with 9 bases in between. From germline, CDR1 is GTSNPN and CDR2 SVGIG (reference sequence). The CDR3 runs 13 residues. The CDR3, as DNA: TGTGCCTGGAGTGTGGCGGGGAGTCAGCCCCAGCATTTT. Its translation: CAWSVAGSQPQHF.

The chain is built from TRBV29-1 and TRBJ1-2; 8 bases are a match to TRBD1. Germline lookup yields CDR1 SQVTM and CDR2 ANQGSEA. The CDR3 has 12 residues. J was trimmed by 4 bases and V by 8 bases; bases with no gene match: 6. The CDR3 DNA reads TGCAGCACGGACAGGGATGGCTATGGCTACACCTTC. Its translation: CSTDRDGYGYTF.

This clone was picked up a small number of times. Other DNA sequences in the sample encode the same CDR3. This chain joins TRBV11-2 and TRBJ1-5; D is uncertain. Germline CDR1 and CDR2: SGHAT and FQNNGV. The CDR3 loop spans 13 amino acids. Trimming stripped 1 base from V and 4 bases from J, with 5 bases between. CDR3 in DNA: TGTGCCAGCAGCTTAGCGGGGAATCAGCCCCAGCATTTT. Translating gives CASSLAGNQPQHF.

With regard to this clone: This CDR3 is also generated by other DNA sequences in the sample. The chain is built from TRBV7-9 and TRBJ1-1; unclear D gene. Germline V gene sequence: CDR1 SEHNR, CDR2 FQNEAQ (reference sequence). This CDR3 contains 13 residues. V lost 1 base to trimming and J lost 1 base, with 4 bases between them. CDR3 region: CASSLEGNTEAFF. The CDR3 bases are TGTGCCAGCAGCTTAGAGGGGAACACTGAAGCTTTCTTT.

Written as DNA, the CDR3 is TGTGCCAGCAGTTACTCGGGTATGAACACTGAAGCTTTCTTT. Protein product: CASSYSGMNTEAFF. This chain joins TRBV6-5 and TRBJ1-1, with unresolved D. Germline V gene sequence: CDR1 MNHEY, CDR2 SVGAGI. This CDR3 contains 14 residues. Trimming removed 0 bases from V and 0 bases from J, with 5 bases in between.

The J gene is TRBJ2-3, the V gene TRBV7-3; D unclear. V shed 2 bases and J shed 2 bases, with 8 bases lying between them. This CDR3 has 14 residues. In germline, CDR1 is SGHTA, CDR2 FQGTGA. CDR3 region: CASSLAPATDTQYF. The CDR3 DNA reads as TGTGCCAGCAGCTTAGCCCCTGCCACAGATACGCAGTATTTT. Based on the CDR3 plus reference TRBV7-3 and TRBJ2-3, the full variable domain is GAGVSQTPSNKVTEKGKYVELRCDPISGHTALYWYRQSLGQGPEFLIYFQGTGAADDSGLPNDRFFAVRPEGSVSTLKIQRTERGDSAVYLCASSLAPATDTQYFGPGTRLTVL.

The chain has TRBV9 and TRBJ1-1; the D gene is possibly TRBD1 (6 bases). This CDR3 comprises 13 residues. The V and J ends lost 6 bases and 0 bases respectively, with 9 bases between them. Per germline, CDR1 SGDLS and CDR2 YYNGEE. CDR3 nucleotide sequence: TGTGCCAGCAAGGGGGAGATGAACACTGAAGCTTTCTTT. This sequence encodes CASKGEMNTEAFF. Full variable domain (outside the CDR3, taken from reference TRBV9 and TRBJ1-1): DSGVTQTPKHLITATGQRVTLRCSPRSGDLSVYWYQQSLDQGLQFLIQYYNGEERAKGNILERFSAQQFPDLHSELNLSSLELGDSALYFCASKGEMNTEAFFGQGTRLTVV.

The genes are TRBV5-4 and TRBJ2-1; 9 bases fit TRBD1. The CDR3 contains 16 residues. Germline CDR1 is SGHNT and CDR2 is YYREEE (reference sequence). Trimming removed 1 base from V and 1 base from J; junction bases left unmatched: 3. In nucleotides, the CDR3 is TGTGCCAGCAGCTTGCGGACAGGGGTTTCCTACAATGAGCAGTTCTTC. The encoded protein is CASSLRTGVSYNEQFF.

CDR3 amino acids: CASSLTGEETQYF. The DNA of the CDR3 is TGTGCCAGCAGCTTAACAGGGGAAGAGACCCAGTACTTC. The rearrangement uses TRBV7-6 and TRBJ2-5; 7 bases fit TRBD1. Trimming took 2 bases from V and 3 from J; bases not matched to a gene: 0. Germline CDR1 is SGHVS and CDR2 is FNYEAQ. This CDR3 has 13 amino acids.

The J gene is TRBJ2-3, the V gene TRBV13, with D perhaps TRBD1 or TRBD2 (5 bases each). V lost 5 bases and J 4 bases, leaving 13 bases between the germline ends. The CDR3 loop spans 14 amino acids. Germline V gene sequence: CDR1 PRHDT, CDR2 FYEKMQ (reference sequence). This CDR3 reads CASSLRGPADTQYF. The CDR3 DNA reads TGTGCCAGCAGCCTAAGGGGACCCGCAGATACGCAGTATTTT.

The chain links TRBV21-1 to TRBJ1-1. TRBV21-1 counts as a pseudogene. The CDR3 extends over 12 amino acids. Here the CDR3 reads CASTKYGTEAFF. The CDR3 nucleotides are TGTGCCAGCACCAAGTATGGGACTGAAGCTTTCTTT.

The chain combines TRBV5-1 with TRBJ1-3; TRBD1 matches 9 bases. V lost 4 bases, J lost 1 base, and 3 bases stayed unmatched. Per germline, CDR1 SGHRS and CDR2 YFSETQ. The CDR3 covers 15 residues. CDR3 loop: CASSPQGASGNTIYF. The CDR3, as DNA: TGCGCCAGCAGCCCACAGGGGGCATCTGGAAACACCATATATTTT.

This chain uses TRBV11-3 with TRBJ1-1; D remains ambiguous. The V end lost 7 bases, the J end lost 1 base, and 13 bases lay between the germline ends. Germline-derived CDR1 and CDR2 are SGHNT and YENEEA. CDR3 length: 14 residues. CDR3 loop: CASKFPGGNTEAFF. The CDR3 DNA follows: TGTGCCAGCAAGTTTCCAGGAGGGAACACTGAAGCTTTCTTT.

V usage is TRBV28 and J usage is TRBJ2-2; D call uncertain. CDR3 length equals 14 residues. Germline V gene sequence: CDR1 MDHEN, CDR2 SYDVKM. The V end was cut by 3 bases, the J end by 2 bases, with 7 bases between. The CDR3 nucleotides are TGTGCCAGCAGTTTTTTAGCTAACACCGGGGAGCTGTTTTTT. This translates into CASSFLANTGELFF.

This sequence joins TRBV19 and TRBJ1-1, with TRBD1 as a possible D gene (6 bases). Looked up from germline, CDR1 is LNHDA and CDR2 is SQIVND (reference sequence). This CDR3 is built from 11 residues. Trimming pared 5 bases from V and 10 bases from J, leaving 11 bases between. The CDR3, as DNA: TGTGCCAGTAGTGTCGACAGGCGAGCTTTCTTT. Translation gives CASSVDRRAFF.

This clone was observed a handful of times. V is TRBV19 and J is TRBJ1-5; TRBD1 might be the D (5 bases). Trimming stripped 1 base from V and 0 bases from J, with 10 bases between. The germline V gene has CDR1 LNHDA and CDR2 SQIVND (reference sequence). The CDR3 runs 16 residues. CDR3 sequence (DNA): TGTGCCAGTAGTATAGGGAGACAGAGTAGCAATCAGCCCCAGCATTTT. Translated: CASSIGRQSSNQPQHF.